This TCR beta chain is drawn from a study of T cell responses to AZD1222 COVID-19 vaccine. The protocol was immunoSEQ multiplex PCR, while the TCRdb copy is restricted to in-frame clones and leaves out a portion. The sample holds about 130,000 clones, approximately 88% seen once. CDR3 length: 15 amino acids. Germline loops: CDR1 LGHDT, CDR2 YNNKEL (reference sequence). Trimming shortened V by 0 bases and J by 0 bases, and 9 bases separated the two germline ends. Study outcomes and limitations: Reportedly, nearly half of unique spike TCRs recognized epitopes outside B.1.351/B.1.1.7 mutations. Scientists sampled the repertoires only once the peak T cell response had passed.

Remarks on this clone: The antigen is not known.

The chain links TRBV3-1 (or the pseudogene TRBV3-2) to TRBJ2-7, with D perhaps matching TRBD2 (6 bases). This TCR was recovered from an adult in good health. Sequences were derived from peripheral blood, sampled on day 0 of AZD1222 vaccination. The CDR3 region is CASSQEGGLSYEQYF. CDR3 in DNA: TGTGCCAGCAGCCAAGAGGGGGGACTCTCCTACGAGCAGTACTTC.